Below, one TCR beta chain is given with its context. Its specificity is unknown. The data originate from a study of T cell responses to AZD1222 COVID-19 vaccine. The study's findings and limits: Donors were chiefly white British, with a greater number of females, and clonal diversity was perhaps underestimated.

Measured with immunoSEQ multiplex PCR; TCRdb has only the in-frame clones, and not every one. Of 120,000 or so clones listed, about 89% were seen once; the top ten hold 25% to 35%. CDR1 and CDR2 (germline): KGHSH, LQKENI. Trimming cost V 5 bases and J 5 bases; bases outside gene matches: 17. The CDR3 contains 18 residues. This clonotype was sampled from an adult in good health. The rearrangement links TRBV18 to TRBJ2-7; 11 positions match TRBD1. The material was peripheral blood, obtained on day 0 of AZD1222 vaccination. The CDR3 bases are TGTGCCAGCTCATTCACCGGGACAGGGGGTTTAACAGGGAACGAGCAGTACTTC. Protein sequence: CASSFTGTGGLTGNEQYF.